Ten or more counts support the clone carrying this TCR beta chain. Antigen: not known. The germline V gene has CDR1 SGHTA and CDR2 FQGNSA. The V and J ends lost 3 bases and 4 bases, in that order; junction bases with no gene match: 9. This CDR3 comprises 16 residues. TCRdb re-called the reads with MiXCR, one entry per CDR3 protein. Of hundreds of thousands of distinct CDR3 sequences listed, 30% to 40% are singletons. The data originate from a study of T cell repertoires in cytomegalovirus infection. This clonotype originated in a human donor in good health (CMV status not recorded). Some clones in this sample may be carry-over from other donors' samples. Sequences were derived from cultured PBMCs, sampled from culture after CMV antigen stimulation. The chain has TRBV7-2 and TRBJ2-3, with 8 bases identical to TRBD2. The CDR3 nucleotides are TGTGCCAGCAGCTTCTTTGCGGGAGGTGGCGCAGATACGCAGTATTTT. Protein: CASSFFAGGGADTQYF.